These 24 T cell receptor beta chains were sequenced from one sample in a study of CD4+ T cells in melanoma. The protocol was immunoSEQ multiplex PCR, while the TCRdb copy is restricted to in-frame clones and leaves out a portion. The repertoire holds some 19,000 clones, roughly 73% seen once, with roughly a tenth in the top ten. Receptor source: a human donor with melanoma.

The CDR3 loop reads CASNEGNQPQHF. CDR3 nucleotides: TGTGCCAGCAACGAGGGGAATCAGCCCCAGCATTTT. The chain recombines TRBV2 with TRBJ1-5, with D maybe TRBD1 (5 bases). Germline values: CDR1 SNHLY, CDR2 FYNNEI. The ends were cut back, 7 bases at V and 4 bases at J, with 8 bases in the middle. The CDR3 sequence is 12 residues long.

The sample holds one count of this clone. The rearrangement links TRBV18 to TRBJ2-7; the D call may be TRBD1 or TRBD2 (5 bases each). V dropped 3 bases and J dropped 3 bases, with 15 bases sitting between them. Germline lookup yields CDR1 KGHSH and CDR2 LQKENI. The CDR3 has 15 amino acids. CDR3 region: CASSPGVAEYYEQYF. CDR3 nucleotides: TGTGCCAGCTCACCGGGGGTGGCGGAGTACTACGAGCAGTACTTC. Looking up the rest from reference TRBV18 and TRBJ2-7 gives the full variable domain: NAGVMQNPRHLVRRRGQEARLRCSPMKGHSHVYWYRQLPEEGLKFMVYLQKENIIDESGMPKERFSAEFPKEGPSILRIQQVVRGDSAAYFCASSPGVAEYYEQYFGPGTRLTVT.

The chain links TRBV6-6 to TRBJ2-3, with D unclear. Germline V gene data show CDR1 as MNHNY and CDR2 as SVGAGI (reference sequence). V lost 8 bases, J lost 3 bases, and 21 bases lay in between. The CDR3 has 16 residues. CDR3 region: CASGSHSIGSTDTQYF. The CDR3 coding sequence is TGTGCCAGCGGGTCCCACAGTATTGGGTCGACAGATACGCAGTATTTT.

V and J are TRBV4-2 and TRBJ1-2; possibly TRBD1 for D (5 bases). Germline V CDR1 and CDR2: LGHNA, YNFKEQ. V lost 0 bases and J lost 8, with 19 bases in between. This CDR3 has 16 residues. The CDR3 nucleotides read TGTGCCAGCAGCCAAGATGCCCAGGGAGTAAGGCGCGGCTACACCTTC. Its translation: CASSQDAQGVRRGYTF.

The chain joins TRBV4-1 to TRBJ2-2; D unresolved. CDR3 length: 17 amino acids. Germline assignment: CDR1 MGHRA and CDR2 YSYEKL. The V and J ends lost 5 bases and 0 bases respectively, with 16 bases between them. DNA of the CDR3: TGCGCCAGCAGCTCGTGGCTTATGCTGACGAACACCGGGGAGCTGTTTTTT. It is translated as CASSSWLMLTNTGELFF.

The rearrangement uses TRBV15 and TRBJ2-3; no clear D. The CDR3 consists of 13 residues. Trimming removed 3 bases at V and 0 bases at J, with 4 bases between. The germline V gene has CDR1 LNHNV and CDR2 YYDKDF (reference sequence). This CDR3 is CATSRTSTDTQYF. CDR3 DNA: TGTGCCACCAGCAGGACTAGCACAGATACGCAGTATTTT.

CDR3 sequence reads: CASSRRRPPYEQYF. CDR3 DNA: TGTGCCAGCAGCCGGAGGCGACCACCCTACGAGCAGTACTTC. This chain uses TRBV11-1 with TRBJ2-7; tentative D call: TRBD2 (5 bases). The CDR3 is 14 residues long. Between the trimmed V and J ends, which lost 5 bases and 2 bases, there was a span of 13 bases. CDR1 SGHAT and CDR2 FQDESV come from the germline V gene (reference sequence).

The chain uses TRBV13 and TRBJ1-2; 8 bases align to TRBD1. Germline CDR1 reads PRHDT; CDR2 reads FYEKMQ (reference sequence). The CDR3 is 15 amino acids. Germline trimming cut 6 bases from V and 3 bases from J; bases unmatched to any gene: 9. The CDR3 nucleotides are TGTGCCAGCAGGCGTAGACAGGGGTACGACTATGGCTACACCTTC. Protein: CASRRRQGYDYGYTF.

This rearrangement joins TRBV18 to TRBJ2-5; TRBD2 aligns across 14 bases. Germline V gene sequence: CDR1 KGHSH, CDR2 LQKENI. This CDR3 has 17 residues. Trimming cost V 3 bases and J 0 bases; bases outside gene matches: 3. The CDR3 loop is CASSPGLAGGYQETQYF. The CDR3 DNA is TGTGCCAGCTCACCTGGACTAGCGGGGGGTTACCAAGAGACCCAGTACTTC.

CDR3 DNA: TGCGCCAGCAGTGAGTCCAGGGCTGGCGCTGAAGCTTTCTTT. Its translation: CASSESRAGAEAFF. This chain joins TRBV10-1 and TRBJ1-1; a weak D match, TRBD1 (5 bases). Trimming cost V 0 bases and J 6 bases, with 11 bases left between them. Germline-derived CDR1 and CDR2 are WNHNN and SYGVQD (reference sequence). There are 14 residues in the CDR3.

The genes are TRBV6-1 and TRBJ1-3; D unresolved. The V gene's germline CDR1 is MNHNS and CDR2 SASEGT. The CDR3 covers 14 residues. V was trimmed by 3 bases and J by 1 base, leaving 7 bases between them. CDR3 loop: CASSDGVSGNTIYF. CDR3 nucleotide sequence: TGTGCCAGCAGTGACGGAGTATCTGGAAACACCATATATTTT.

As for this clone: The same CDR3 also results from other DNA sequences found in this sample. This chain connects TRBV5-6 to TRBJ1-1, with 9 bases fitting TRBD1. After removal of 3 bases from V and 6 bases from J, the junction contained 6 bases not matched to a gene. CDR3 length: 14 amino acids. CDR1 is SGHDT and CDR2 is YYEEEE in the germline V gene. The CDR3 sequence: CASSSRDRVPEAFF. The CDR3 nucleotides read TGTGCCAGCAGCTCCCGGGACAGGGTTCCTGAAGCTTTCTTT.

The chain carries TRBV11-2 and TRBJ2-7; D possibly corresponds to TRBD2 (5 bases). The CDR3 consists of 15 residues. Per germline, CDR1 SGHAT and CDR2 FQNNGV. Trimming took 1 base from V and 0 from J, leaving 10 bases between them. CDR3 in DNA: TGTGCCAGCAGCTTAGCGGCGGAGGTCTCCTACGAGCAGTACTTC. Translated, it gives CASSLAAEVSYEQYF.

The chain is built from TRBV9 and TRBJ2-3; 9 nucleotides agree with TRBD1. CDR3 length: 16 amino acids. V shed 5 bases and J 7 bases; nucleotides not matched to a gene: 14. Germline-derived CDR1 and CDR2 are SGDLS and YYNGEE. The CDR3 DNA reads TGTGCCAGCAGTATGGGAGGGACAGGGCACGGAAATACGCAGTATTTT. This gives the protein CASSMGGTGHGNTQYF.

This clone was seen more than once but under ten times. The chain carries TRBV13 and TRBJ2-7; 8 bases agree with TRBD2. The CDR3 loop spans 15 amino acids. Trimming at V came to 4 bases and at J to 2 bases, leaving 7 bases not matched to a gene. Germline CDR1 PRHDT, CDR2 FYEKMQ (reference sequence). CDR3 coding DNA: TGTGCCAGCAGCTCTTCGGGGGGGCCGACCTACGAGCAGTACTTC. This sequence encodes CASSSSGGPTYEQYF.

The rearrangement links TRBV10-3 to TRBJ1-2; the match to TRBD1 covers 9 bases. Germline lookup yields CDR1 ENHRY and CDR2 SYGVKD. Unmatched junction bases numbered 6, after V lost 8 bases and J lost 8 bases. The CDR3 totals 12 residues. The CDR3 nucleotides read TGTGCCATCTCCGGGACAGGGAGGGGCTACACCTTC. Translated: CAISGTGRGYTF.

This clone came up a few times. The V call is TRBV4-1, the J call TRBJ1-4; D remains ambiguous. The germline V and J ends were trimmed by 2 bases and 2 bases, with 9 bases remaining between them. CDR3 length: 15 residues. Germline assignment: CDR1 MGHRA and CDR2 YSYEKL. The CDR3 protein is CASSQRLGTNEKLFF. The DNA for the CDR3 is TGCGCCAGCAGCCAAAGACTGGGGACTAATGAAAAACTGTTTTTT.

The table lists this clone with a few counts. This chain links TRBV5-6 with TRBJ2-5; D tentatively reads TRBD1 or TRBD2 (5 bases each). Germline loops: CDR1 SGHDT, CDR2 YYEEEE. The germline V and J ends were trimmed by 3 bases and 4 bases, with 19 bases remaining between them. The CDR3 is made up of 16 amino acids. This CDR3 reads CASSSWGLGSPETQYF. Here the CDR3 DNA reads TGTGCCAGCAGCTCCTGGGGGTTGGGGTCCCCAGAGACCCAGTACTTC.

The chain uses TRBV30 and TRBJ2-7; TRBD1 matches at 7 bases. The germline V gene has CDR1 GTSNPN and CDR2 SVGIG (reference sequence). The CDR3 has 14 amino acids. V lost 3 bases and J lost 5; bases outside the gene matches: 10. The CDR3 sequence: CAWRTTWDSHEQYF. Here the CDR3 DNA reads TGTGCCTGGAGAACTACTTGGGACAGCCACGAGCAGTACTTC.

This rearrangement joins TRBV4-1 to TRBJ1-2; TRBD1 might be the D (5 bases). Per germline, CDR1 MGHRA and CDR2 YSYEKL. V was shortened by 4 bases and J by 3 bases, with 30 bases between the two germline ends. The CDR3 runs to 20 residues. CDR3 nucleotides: TGCGCCAGCAGCCGAATGCCGAACGGGGTATTTCGGGGGATGGACTATGGCTACACCTTC. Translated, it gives CASSRMPNGVFRGMDYGYTF.

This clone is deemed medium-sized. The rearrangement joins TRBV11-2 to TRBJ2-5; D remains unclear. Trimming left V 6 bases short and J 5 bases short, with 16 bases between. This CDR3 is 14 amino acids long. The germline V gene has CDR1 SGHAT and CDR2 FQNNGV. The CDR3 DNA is TGTGCCAGCAGAGGGTTAGGACGAAGGGAGACCCAGTACTTC. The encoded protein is CASRGLGRRETQYF. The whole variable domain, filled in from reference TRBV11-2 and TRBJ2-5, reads EAGVAQSPRYKIIEKRQSVAFWCNPISGHATLYWYQQILGQGPKLLIQFQNNGVVDDSQLPKDRFSAERLKGVDSTLKIQPAKLEDSAVYLCASRGLGRRETQYFGPGTRLLVL.

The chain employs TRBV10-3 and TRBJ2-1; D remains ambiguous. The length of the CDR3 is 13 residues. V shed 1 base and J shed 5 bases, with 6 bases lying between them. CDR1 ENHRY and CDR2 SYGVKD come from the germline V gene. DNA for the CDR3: TGTGCCATCAGTGAGTTAACAGACAATGAGCAGTTCTTC. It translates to CAISELTDNEQFF.

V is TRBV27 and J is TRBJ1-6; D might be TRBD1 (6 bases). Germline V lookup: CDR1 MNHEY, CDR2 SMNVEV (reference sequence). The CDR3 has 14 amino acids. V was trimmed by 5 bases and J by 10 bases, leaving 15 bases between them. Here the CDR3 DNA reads TGTGCCAGCAGTCCCAGGGGTCTAAGCTCACCCCTCCACTTT. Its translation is CASSPRGLSSPLHF.

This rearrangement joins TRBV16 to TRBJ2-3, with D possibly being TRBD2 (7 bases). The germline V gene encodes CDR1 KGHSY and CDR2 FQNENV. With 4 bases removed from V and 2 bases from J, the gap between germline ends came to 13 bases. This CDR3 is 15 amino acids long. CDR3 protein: CASSPRGGPTDTQYF. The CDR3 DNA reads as TGTGCCAGCAGCCCTAGGGGGGGCCCCACAGATACGCAGTATTTT.